Sequencing of this TCR beta chain was carried out in a study of cytomegalovirus exposure and HLA in healthy donors. Overall study results and limits: In vitro testing confirmed a few CMV-associated chains as specific for CMV antigens. Later on, a genetic analysis was performed. It linked a missense variant in DCLRE1C with V- and J-gene trimming of TCR beta.

V shed 1 base and J 6 bases; nucleotides not matched to a gene: 10. From germline, CDR1 is SGHDN and CDR2 FVKESK. The CDR3 loop spans 16 amino acids. To note about this clone: Its antigen remains unknown.

Despite likely unrecorded immune exposures, the donors were nominally healthy at the time of sampling. Vbeta (60) and Jbeta (13) primers were used in the PCR. Produced via immunoSEQ multiplex PCR; TCRdb's table is partial and in-frame only. The sample yields approximately 150,000 clones, 76% seen once. This clonotype was obtained from a woman aged 40 to 55 in good health and CMV-seronegative. J is TRBJ1-1 and V is TRBV14, with 8 bases matching TRBD1. Sequenced input: PBMCs. CDR3: CASSQGLDRAGAEAFF. Written as DNA, the CDR3 is TGTGCCAGCAGCCAAGGCCTGGACAGGGCAGGGGCTGAAGCTTTCTTT.